Below, one T cell receptor (beta chain) is given with its context. CDR1 MDHEN and CDR2 SYDVKM come from the germline V gene. The CDR3 length is 15 residues. V gave up 6 bases and J gave up 3 bases, with 17 bases separating them. This specimen belongs to a study of blood T cell repertoires in COVID-19. Study-level information: The United States, Italy and Spain were the sources of the acute and convalescent COVID-19 samples. The cDNA or gDNA used as material had been derived from T cells, B-cell-depleted T cells, or PBMCs.

Authors' analysis steps: Cell counts per sample came from amplifying reference gene primers. Assay: immunoSEQ multiplex PCR; the TCRdb copy retains only in-frame clones and omits some. Clone size and V and J calls were adopted from that table, with D and trimming inferred from the DNA. The data hold about 130,000 clones, with 86% observed a single time. Enrollment of patients from Seattle took place during active infection, with longitudinal follow-up. The clonotype comes from an older woman with COVID-19, enrolled during active disease. The specimen sequenced was peripheral blood. The chain has TRBV28 and TRBJ1-1; unclear D gene. CDR3 protein: CASRPQERRHTEAFF. For the CDR3, the DNA is TGTGCCAGCAGACCTCAAGAGCGCCGGCACACTGAAGCTTTCTTT.